A single sample is the source of the 28 T cell receptor beta chains below, sequenced in a study of identical twins. A single record per CDR3 protein comes from TCRdb applying MiXCR to the 5' RACE reads. This sample has 250,000 to 350,000 distinct CDR3 sequences, with roughly 10% found just once. These data also formed part of another study, on yellow fever vaccine responses in identical twins.

The sample was CD8+ T cells sorted from blood. All receptors derive from a young woman in good health.

This clonotype was picked up many times. The chain has TRBV3-1 and TRBJ2-2, with 11 bases identical to TRBD2. With V trimmed by 0 bases and J by 0 bases, 6 bases remained unmatched. The CDR3 sequence is 19 residues long. The germline V gene has CDR1 LGHDT and CDR2 YNNKEL (reference sequence). The CDR3 loop is CASSQEGPSGGTNTGELFF. Written as DNA, the CDR3 is TGTGCCAGCAGCCAAGAAGGTCCTAGCGGGGGGACGAACACCGGGGAGCTGTTTTTT.

This clonotype was found many times. Here the CDR3 reads CASSLTTGYTDTQYF. DNA for the CDR3: TGTGCCAGCAGTTTGACAACGGGGTACACAGATACGCAGTATTTT. The rearrangement joins TRBV12-3 or TRBV12-4 to TRBJ2-3; maybe TRBD2 (5 bases). The CDR3 is 15 residues long. V was pared by 3 bases and J by 2 bases, with 12 bases between.

Many counts were recorded for this clonotype. The V and J genes are TRBV2 and TRBJ1-2, with D perhaps matching TRBD1 (6 bases). The CDR3 length is 16 residues. Trimming removed 5 bases from V and 2 bases from J, with 18 bases in between. Germline lookup yields CDR1 SNHLY and CDR2 FYNNEI. The chain's CDR3 is CASSSIVQGDNYGYTF. The CDR3 DNA sequence: TGTGCCAGCAGTTCTATTGTACAGGGTGACAACTATGGCTACACCTTC.

The V and J genes are TRBV5-1 and TRBJ2-2; 7 bases map to TRBD1. There are 15 residues in the CDR3. From germline, CDR1 is SGHRS and CDR2 YFSETQ. Unmatched junction bases numbered 9, after V lost 4 bases and J lost 6 bases. DNA of the CDR3: TGCGCCAGCAGCGTAACAGGGGCGGACGCCGGGGAGCTGTTTTTT. As protein: CASSVTGADAGELFF.

This clonotype was seen a single time. This sequence joins TRBV2 and TRBJ2-5; 8 bases fit TRBD1. Germline trimming cut 4 bases from V and 5 bases from J; bases unmatched to any gene: 9. Germline CDR1 and CDR2: SNHLY and FYNNEI. This CDR3 is 15 amino acids long. Here the CDR3 reads CASSGWTGRVETQYF. The CDR3 coding sequence is TGTGCCAGCAGTGGCTGGACAGGGAGAGTTGAGACCCAGTACTTC.

This clonotype has a handful of counts. The rearrangement uses TRBV5-1 and TRBJ2-7; the D is unclear. This CDR3 region has 13 residues. V lost 5 bases to trimming and J lost 5 bases, with 14 bases between them. The germline V gene has CDR1 SGHRS and CDR2 YFSETQ. The CDR3 sequence is CASRSGSAHEQYF. The CDR3 DNA is TGCGCCAGCAGATCTGGGTCAGCTCACGAGCAGTACTTC.

The CDR3 sequence is CSAKALAGGTDTQYF. For the CDR3, the DNA is TGCAGTGCTAAGGCCCTAGCGGGGGGCACAGATACGCAGTATTTT. The chain carries TRBV20-1 and TRBJ2-3, with 10 bases identical to TRBD2. From germline, CDR1 is DFQATT and CDR2 SNEGSKA (reference sequence). The CDR3 consists of 15 residues. J gave up 1 base and V 4 bases, and 5 bases lay outside the gene matches.

This clonotype showed up just a few times. The chain recombines TRBV5-6 with TRBJ2-7, with D maybe TRBD2 (5 bases). CDR3 size: 14 residues. V lost 5 bases and J 1 base, leaving 13 bases between the germline ends. Germline-derived CDR1 and CDR2 are SGHDT and YYEEEE. CDR3 residues: CASSSKIASYEQYF. CDR3 nucleotide sequence: TGTGCCAGCAGTTCGAAAATAGCGTCCTACGAGCAGTACTTC.

This clonotype was counted ten times or more. The rearrangement uses TRBV7-2 and TRBJ2-5; D may be TRBD1 (5 bases). Trimming took off 5 bases at V and 4 bases at J, with 11 bases between the two ends. Germline V gene data show CDR1 as SGHTA and CDR2 as FQGNSA. The CDR3 loop spans 13 amino acids. The CDR3: CASSLGAPETQYF. The CDR3 coding sequence is TGTGCCAGCAGCCTAGGGGCCCCAGAGACCCAGTACTTC.

This clonotype was seen a few times. This rearrangement joins TRBV27 to TRBJ2-1; 8 bases fit TRBD1. The germline gives CDR1 MNHEY, CDR2 SMNVEV (reference sequence). J gave up 4 bases and V 5 bases, and 10 bases lay outside the gene matches. The CDR3 is 16 residues long. The CDR3 bases are TGTGCCAGCAGTCCCCCGGGACAGGTTTCGTACAATGAGCAGTTCTTC. It is translated as CASSPPGQVSYNEQFF.

In this sample, this clonotype turned up many times. The rearrangement links TRBV29-1 to TRBJ2-2; possibly TRBD2 for D (5 bases). The CDR3 sequence is 12 residues long. CDR1 and CDR2 from the germline V gene are SQVTM and ANQGSEA. The V end lost 8 bases, the J end lost 6 bases, and 13 bases lay between the germline ends. The CDR3 sequence: CSTGRDAGELFF. DNA of the CDR3: TGCAGCACCGGTCGGGATGCCGGGGAGCTGTTTTTT.

The chain couples TRBV7-8 to TRBJ2-3; 8 bases fit TRBD2. Trimming took 5 bases from V and 5 from J; bases not matched to a gene: 9. CDR1 is SGHVS, CDR2 FQNEAQ, per germline. The CDR3 consists of 15 residues. CDR3 sequence (DNA): TGTGCCAGCAGCATTAGCGGGAACTCCCAAGATACGCAGTATTTT. Amino acids: CASSISGNSQDTQYF.

The genes are TRBV29-1 and TRBJ2-7; unclear D gene. The CDR3 has 12 residues. V shed 7 bases and J shed 5 bases, with 15 bases lying between them. Germline assignment: CDR1 SQVTM and CDR2 ANQGSEA. CDR3 nucleotide sequence: TGCAGCGCTTACGGCTTAGAAGACGAGCAGTACTTC. The encoded protein is CSAYGLEDEQYF.

J is TRBJ1-4 and V is TRBV7-2, with D possibly being TRBD1 (5 bases). The germline V and J ends were trimmed by 0 bases and 6 bases, with 17 bases remaining between them. The CDR3 covers 17 residues. Per the germline V gene, CDR1 is SGHTA and CDR2 is FQGNSA. CDR3 sequence: CASSLAQDSSLDEKLFF. The CDR3 DNA is TGTGCCAGCAGCTTAGCGCAAGACAGTTCCTTGGATGAAAAACTGTTTTTT.

The genes are TRBV9 and TRBJ2-5; 7 bases agree with TRBD2. Germline V gene lookup returns CDR1 SGDLS and CDR2 YYNGEE. V dropped 2 bases and J dropped 5; count of bases not matched to a gene: 9. CDR3 length equals 15 residues. In DNA form, the CDR3 reads TGTGCCAGCAGCGTTTCGTCTGGGGGGGGGGAGACCCAGTACTTC. Its protein product is CASSVSSGGGETQYF.

The CDR3 bases are TGTGCCAGCAGCGCGGAGAACTGGCACTACGAGCAGTACTTC. Encoded protein: CASSAENWHYEQYF. V gene TRBV7-9 combines with J gene TRBJ2-7; D gene uncertain. Germline V gene data show CDR1 as SEHNR and CDR2 as FQNEAQ (reference sequence). CDR3 length: 14 amino acids. Between the trimmed V and J ends, which lost 5 bases and 3 bases, there was a span of 14 bases.

The chain couples TRBV7-8 to TRBJ2-1; the D is unclear. This CDR3 region has 13 residues. Germline V gene data show CDR1 as SGHVS and CDR2 as FQNEAQ. The V gene lost 1 base and the J gene lost 9 bases, with 10 bases spanning the gap. CDR3 in amino acids: CASSLDVDVEQFF. CDR3 in DNA: TGTGCCAGCAGCTTAGATGTAGATGTTGAGCAGTTCTTC.

This clonotype is medium-sized. The rearrangement joins TRBV20-1 to TRBJ2-1; 11 nucleotides align to TRBD2. CDR1 and CDR2 (germline): DFQATT, SNEGSKA (reference sequence). The V segment lost 0 bases and the J segment 4 bases; nucleotides outside the gene matches: 5. CDR3 length equals 16 residues. The chain's CDR3 is CSARDLSGGEYNEQFF. DNA of the CDR3: TGCAGTGCTAGAGATCTTAGCGGGGGGGAGTACAATGAGCAGTTCTTC.

The V and J genes are TRBV12-3 or TRBV12-4 and TRBJ2-1, with a tentative D call TRBD1 (7 bases). V shed 6 bases and J shed 7 bases, with 22 bases lying between them. The CDR3 length is 16 residues. CDR3 nucleotides: TGTGCCAGCAGCCCAGGGTCAGGGGGGCGGTGGAATGAGCAGTTCTTC. It specifies CASSPGSGGRWNEQFF.

The chain joins TRBV28 to TRBJ2-1; 8 bases match TRBD1. The V gene end was trimmed by 1 base and the J gene end by 8 bases; junction bases not matched to a gene: 4. CDR3 length equals 14 residues. Germline V gene lookup returns CDR1 MDHEN and CDR2 SYDVKM. CDR3 nucleotide sequence: TGTGCCAGCAGTTTATTGGACAGGGTATATGAGCAGTTCTTC. Translating gives CASSLLDRVYEQFF.

The chain joins TRBV20-1 to TRBJ2-7, with 8 bases that match TRBD2. V lost 0 bases to trimming and J lost 2 bases; unmatched junction nucleotides: 12. The V gene's germline CDR1 is DFQATT and CDR2 SNEGSKA (reference sequence). The CDR3 totals 17 residues. CDR3 DNA sequence: TGCAGTGCTAGAGATTTTAATCGGGGACTAGTGCCCTACGAGCAGTACTTC. Its translation is CSARDFNRGLVPYEQYF.

This clonotype was seen many times. The genes are TRBV28 and TRBJ2-3; 12 bases line up with TRBD2. Losses at the gene ends were 7 bases for V and 3 bases for J; bases not matched to a gene: 14. The V gene's germline CDR1 is MDHEN and CDR2 SYDVKM. The CDR3 length is 18 residues. CDR3 protein: CASNSPLLAGGPTDTQYF. CDR3 nucleotide sequence: TGTGCCAGCAATTCCCCACTTCTAGCGGGAGGGCCGACAGATACGCAGTATTTT.

The V and J genes are TRBV6-5 and TRBJ2-1; D is ambiguous. The CDR3 is 14 residues long. Germline values: CDR1 MNHEY, CDR2 SVGAGI. Trimming took off 4 bases at V and 5 bases at J, with 12 bases between the two ends. CDR3 residues: CASSFGGENNEQFF. The CDR3 DNA is TGTGCCAGCAGTTTTGGCGGAGAAAACAATGAGCAGTTCTTC.

The V and J genes are TRBV7-2 and TRBJ1-6; no reliable D call. The V and J ends lost 5 bases and 9 bases respectively, with 11 bases between them. This CDR3 is built from 13 residues. Germline values: CDR1 SGHTA, CDR2 FQGNSA. In DNA form, the CDR3 reads TGTGCCAGCAGCCCTGTCGACTCTTCACCCCTCCACTTT. Encoded protein: CASSPVDSSPLHF.

This clonotype was counted ten times or more. The chain is built from TRBV30 and TRBJ2-7; a weak D match, TRBD2 (6 bases). Trimming cost V 0 bases and J 3 bases, with 15 bases left between them. Per germline, CDR1 GTSNPN and CDR2 SVGIG (reference sequence). This CDR3 spans 15 amino acids. The DNA for the CDR3 is TGTGCCTGGAGTGTAACGGGGAATAGCGGCTACGAGCAGTACTTC. Its translation: CAWSVTGNSGYEQYF.

The rearrangement links TRBV5-4 to TRBJ2-1, with D hard to call. This CDR3 is 12 amino acids long. Trimming cost V 0 bases and J 10 bases, with 8 bases left between them. Germline V gene data show CDR1 as SGHNT and CDR2 as YYREEE (reference sequence). The CDR3 bases are TGTGCCAGCAGCTTGGATGGTTTGGAGCAGTTCTTC. Its translation is CASSLDGLEQFF.

This sequence joins TRBV27 and TRBJ2-7; 7 nucleotides match TRBD1. Germline assignment: CDR1 MNHEY and CDR2 SMNVEV (reference sequence). This CDR3 is 14 amino acids long. Trimming cost V 6 bases and J 4 bases; bases outside gene matches: 9. For the CDR3, the DNA is TGTGCCAGCAGCCTACTGGACAGGCCATACGAGCAGTACTTC. Protein product: CASSLLDRPYEQYF.

V and J are TRBV7-2 and TRBJ2-2, with D possibly being TRBD1 (6 bases). V was cut by 0 bases and J by 4 bases, with 12 bases left in between. This CDR3 comprises 16 residues. Germline values: CDR1 SGHTA, CDR2 FQGNSA. The DNA for the CDR3 is TGTGCCAGCAGCTTAGCCACGGCAGGGGTCACCGGGGAGCTGTTTTTT. Translated: CASSLATAGVTGELFF.